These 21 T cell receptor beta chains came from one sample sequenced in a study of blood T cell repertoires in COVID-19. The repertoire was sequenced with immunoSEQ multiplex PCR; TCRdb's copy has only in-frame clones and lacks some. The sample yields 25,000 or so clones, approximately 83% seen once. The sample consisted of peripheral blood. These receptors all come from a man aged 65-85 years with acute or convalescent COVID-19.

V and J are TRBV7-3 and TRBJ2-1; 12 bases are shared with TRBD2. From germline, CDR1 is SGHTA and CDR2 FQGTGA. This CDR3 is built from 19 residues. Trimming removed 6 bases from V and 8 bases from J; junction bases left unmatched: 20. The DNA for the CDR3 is TGTGCCAGCAGTACTATTTCCGCTCCTAGCGGGAGGGCCATCGATGAGCAGTTCTTC. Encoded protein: CASSTISAPSGRAIDEQFF.

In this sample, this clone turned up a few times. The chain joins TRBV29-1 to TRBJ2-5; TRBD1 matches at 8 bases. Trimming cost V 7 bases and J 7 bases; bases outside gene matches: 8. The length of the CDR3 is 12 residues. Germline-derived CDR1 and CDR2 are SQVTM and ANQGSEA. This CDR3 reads CSADREIGTQYF. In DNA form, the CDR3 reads TGCAGCGCGGACAGGGAGATTGGGACCCAGTACTTC.

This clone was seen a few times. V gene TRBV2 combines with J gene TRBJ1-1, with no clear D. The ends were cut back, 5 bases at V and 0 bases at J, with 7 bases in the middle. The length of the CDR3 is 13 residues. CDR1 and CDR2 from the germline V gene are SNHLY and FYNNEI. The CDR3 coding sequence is TGTGCCAGCAGTCTAGTCTTGAACACTGAAGCTTTCTTT. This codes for CASSLVLNTEAFF.

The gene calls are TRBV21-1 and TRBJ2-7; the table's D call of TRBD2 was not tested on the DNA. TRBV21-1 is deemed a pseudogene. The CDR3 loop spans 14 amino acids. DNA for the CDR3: TGTGCCAGCAGCACCCGTACCCGGTCGGGCGAGCAGTACTTC. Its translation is CASSTRTRSGEQYF.

CDR3 amino acids: CASSPEAYGYTF. CDR3 nucleotides: TGCGCCAGCAGTCCGGAGGCCTATGGCTACACCTTC. The chain employs TRBV10-2 and TRBJ1-2; D not resolved. Germline assignment: CDR1 WSHSY and CDR2 SAAADI. Trimming left V 5 bases short and J 4 bases short, with 8 bases between. The CDR3 runs 12 residues.

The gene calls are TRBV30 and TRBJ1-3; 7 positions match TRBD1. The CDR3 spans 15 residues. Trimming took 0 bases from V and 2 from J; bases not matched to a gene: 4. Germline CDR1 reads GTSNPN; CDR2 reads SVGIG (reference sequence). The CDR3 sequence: CAWSVIGGTGNTIYF. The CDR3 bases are TGTGCCTGGAGTGTCATAGGGGGCACTGGAAACACCATATATTTT.

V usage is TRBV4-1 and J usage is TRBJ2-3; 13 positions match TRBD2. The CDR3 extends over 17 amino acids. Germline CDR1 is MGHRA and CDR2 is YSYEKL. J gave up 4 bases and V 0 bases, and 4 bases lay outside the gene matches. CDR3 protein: CASSQEGLAGPADTQYF. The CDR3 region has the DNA TGCGCCAGCAGCCAAGAGGGACTAGCGGGGCCTGCAGATACGCAGTATTTT.

The CDR3 DNA sequence: TGCGCCAGCAGTGGGGCAGGGGGATCGAACACTGAAGCTTTCTTT. Its translation is CASSGAGGSNTEAFF. This sequence joins TRBV10-1 and TRBJ1-1; 7 nucleotides agree with TRBD1. Germline CDR1 and CDR2: WNHNN and SYGVQD (reference sequence). After removal of 4 bases from V and 1 base from J, the junction contained 6 bases not matched to a gene. The CDR3 is made up of 15 amino acids.

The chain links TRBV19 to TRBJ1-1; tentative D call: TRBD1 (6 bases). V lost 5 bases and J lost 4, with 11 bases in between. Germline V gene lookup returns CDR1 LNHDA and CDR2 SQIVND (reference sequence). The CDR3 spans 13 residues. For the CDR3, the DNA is TGTGCCAGTAGTCCCACACAGGGCACTGAAGCTTTCTTT. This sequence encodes CASSPTQGTEAFF. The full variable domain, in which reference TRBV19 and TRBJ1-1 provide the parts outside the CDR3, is DGGITQSPKYLFRKEGQNVTLSCEQNLNHDAMYWYRQDPGQGLRLIYYSQIVNDFQKGDIAEGYSVSREKKESFPLTVTSAQKNPTAFYLCASSPTQGTEAFFGQGTRLTVV.

CDR3 sequence: CASRDQTGGSYGYTF. As DNA, the CDR3 is TGTGCCAGCAGGGACCAAACAGGGGGCAGCTATGGCTACACCTTC. J is TRBJ1-2 and V is TRBV28, with 9 nucleotides matching TRBD1. The V gene's germline CDR1 is MDHEN and CDR2 SYDVKM. Germline trimming cut 6 bases from V and 4 bases from J; bases unmatched to any gene: 9. The CDR3 is 15 residues long.

The CDR3 nucleotides read TGTGCCAGCAGCCTGGACAGGGGGCGAACTGAAGCTTTCTTT. Residues: CASSLDRGRTEAFF. The chain is built from TRBV13 and TRBJ1-1; 11 bases are a match to TRBD1. J was trimmed by 5 bases and V by 5 bases; bases with no gene match: 4. CDR1 PRHDT and CDR2 FYEKMQ come from the germline V gene (reference sequence). The CDR3 spans 14 residues.

CDR3 region: CASSIRDSNNEQFF. As DNA, the CDR3 is TGTGCCAGTAGTATCCGGGACAGCAACAATGAGCAGTTCTTC. The rearrangement joins TRBV19 to TRBJ2-1, with 7 bases lining up with TRBD1. The CDR3 contains 14 residues. Germline trimming cut 3 bases from V and 5 bases from J; bases unmatched to any gene: 4. Germline V CDR1 and CDR2: LNHDA, SQIVND (reference sequence).

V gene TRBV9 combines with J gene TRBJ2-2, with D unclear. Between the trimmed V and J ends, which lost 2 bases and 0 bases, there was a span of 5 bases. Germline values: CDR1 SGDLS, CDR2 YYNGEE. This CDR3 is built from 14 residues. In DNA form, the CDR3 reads TGTGCCAGCAGCGTTTTTACGAACACCGGGGAGCTGTTTTTT. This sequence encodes CASSVFTNTGELFF.

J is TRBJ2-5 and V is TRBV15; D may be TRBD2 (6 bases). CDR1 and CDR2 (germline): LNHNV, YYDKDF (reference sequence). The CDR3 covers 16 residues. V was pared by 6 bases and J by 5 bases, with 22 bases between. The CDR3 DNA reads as TGTGCCACCAGGCTACTAGCCCGGAGGGCTGGGGAGACCCAGTACTTC. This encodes CATRLLARRAGETQYF.

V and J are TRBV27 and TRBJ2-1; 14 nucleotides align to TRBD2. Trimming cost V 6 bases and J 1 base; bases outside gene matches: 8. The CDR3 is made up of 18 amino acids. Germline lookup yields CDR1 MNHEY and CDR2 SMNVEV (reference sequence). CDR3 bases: TGTGCCAGCAGGCCGACTAGCGGGGGGGCTGGGTCCTACAATGAGCAGTTCTTC. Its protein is CASRPTSGGAGSYNEQFF.

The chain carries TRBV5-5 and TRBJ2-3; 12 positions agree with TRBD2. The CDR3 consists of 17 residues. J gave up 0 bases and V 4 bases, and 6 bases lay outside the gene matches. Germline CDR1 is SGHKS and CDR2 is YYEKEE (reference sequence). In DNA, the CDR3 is TGTGCCAGCAGCCGGGGACTAGCGGGTTCTAGCACAGATACGCAGTATTTT. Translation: CASSRGLAGSSTDTQYF.

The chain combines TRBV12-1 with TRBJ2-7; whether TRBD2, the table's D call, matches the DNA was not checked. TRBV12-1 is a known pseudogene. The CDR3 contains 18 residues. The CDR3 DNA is TGTGCCAGCAGCTTTCTTATGTGGTATTCTCGAGGTTCCTACGAGCAGTACTTC. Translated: CASSFLMWYSRGSYEQYF.

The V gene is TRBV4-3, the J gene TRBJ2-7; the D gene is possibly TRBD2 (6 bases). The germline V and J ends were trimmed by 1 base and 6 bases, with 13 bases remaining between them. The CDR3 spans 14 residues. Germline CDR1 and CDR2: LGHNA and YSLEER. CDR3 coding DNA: TGCGCCAGCAGCCAAGCCAGGATGGGGGGCGAGCAGTACTTC. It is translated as CASSQARMGGEQYF.

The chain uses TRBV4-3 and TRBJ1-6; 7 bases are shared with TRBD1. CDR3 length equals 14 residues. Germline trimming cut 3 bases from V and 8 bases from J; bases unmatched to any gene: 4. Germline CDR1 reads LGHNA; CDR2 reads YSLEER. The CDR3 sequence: CASSQDRTDSPLHF. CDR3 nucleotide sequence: TGCGCCAGCAGCCAGGACAGGACTGATTCACCCCTCCACTTT.

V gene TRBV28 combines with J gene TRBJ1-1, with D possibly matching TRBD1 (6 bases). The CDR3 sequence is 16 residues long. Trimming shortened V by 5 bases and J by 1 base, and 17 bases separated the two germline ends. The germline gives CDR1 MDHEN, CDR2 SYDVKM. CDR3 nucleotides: TGTGCCAGCAGTCCCTGGACAGAGAGAACGAACACTGAAGCTTTCTTT. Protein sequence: CASSPWTERTNTEAFF.

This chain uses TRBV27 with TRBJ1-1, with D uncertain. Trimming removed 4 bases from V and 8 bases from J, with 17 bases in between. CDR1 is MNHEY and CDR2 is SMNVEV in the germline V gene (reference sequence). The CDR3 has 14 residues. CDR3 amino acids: CASSYGGLIGEAFF. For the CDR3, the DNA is TGTGCCAGCAGTTATGGAGGATTGATTGGAGAAGCTTTCTTT.